This T cell receptor (beta chain) originates from a study of blood T cell repertoires in COVID-19. Study-wide context: COVID-19 samples, acute and convalescent, were from the United States, Italy and Spain. Sample material is recorded as cDNA or gDNA derived from T cells, B-cell-depleted T cells, or PBMCs.

Deletions cut 3 bases from V and 11 bases from J, with 13 bases between. The CDR3 has 12 amino acids. The germline CDR1 and CDR2 sequences are MGHDK and SYGVNS. Per the original data handling: Reference gene primers were amplified, and this amplification served to estimate nucleated cell counts. Sequencing used immunoSEQ multiplex PCR; TCRdb keeps in-frame clones, though not all of them. That table furnishes V, J and clone size, whereas the DNA furnished D and trimming. The sample contains 200,000 to 300,000 clones, 65% to 90% of which appear only once. The chain joins TRBV25-1 to TRBJ1-1; maybe TRBD1 (6 bases). Sequencing used peripheral blood. This TCR derives from a man in his forties who had recovered from COVID-19. CDR3 nucleotides: TGTGCCAGCAGTGAGCTACAGGGTCGGGCTTTCTTT. Its translation: CASSELQGRAFF.